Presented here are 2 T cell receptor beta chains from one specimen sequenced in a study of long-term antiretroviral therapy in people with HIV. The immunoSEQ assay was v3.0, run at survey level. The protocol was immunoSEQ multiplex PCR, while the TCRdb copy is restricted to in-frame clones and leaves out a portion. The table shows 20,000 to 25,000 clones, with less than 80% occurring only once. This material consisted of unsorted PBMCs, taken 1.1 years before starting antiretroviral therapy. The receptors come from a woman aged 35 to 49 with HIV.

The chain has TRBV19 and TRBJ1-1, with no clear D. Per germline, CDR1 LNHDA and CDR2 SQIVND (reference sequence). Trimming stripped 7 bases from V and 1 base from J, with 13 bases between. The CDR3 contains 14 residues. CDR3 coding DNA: TGTGCCAGTAAGGGCGACGGCAAGAACACTGAAGCTTTCTTT. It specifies CASKGDGKNTEAFF.

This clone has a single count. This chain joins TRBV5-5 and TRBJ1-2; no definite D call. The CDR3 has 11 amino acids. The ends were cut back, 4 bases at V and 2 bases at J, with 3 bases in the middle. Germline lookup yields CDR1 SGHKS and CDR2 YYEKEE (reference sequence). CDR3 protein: CASSRNYGYTF. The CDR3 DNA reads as TGTGCCAGCAGCCGAAACTATGGCTACACCTTC.